The 21 T cell receptor beta chains below all came from one sample that was sequenced in a study of metastatic and nonmetastatic thyroid tumors. TCRdb re-clonotyped the PCR reads via MiXCR. The top ten clones hold 3.6% of a sample with around 89,000 clones, 15% of them seen once. Patients underwent thyroid surgery, and none had received any treatment before it. Sequencing input: blood. All receptors come from a female donor with papillary thyroid cancer or a benign thyroid nodule (not recorded which). Some clones in this sample may be carry-over from other donors' samples.

This clone was seen ten or more times. The genes are TRBV27 and TRBJ1-2; D may be TRBD1 (6 bases). This CDR3 has 15 residues. Germline CDR1 MNHEY, CDR2 SMNVEV (reference sequence). V was shortened by 5 bases and J by 12 bases, with 25 bases between the two germline ends. CDR3 sequence (DNA): TGTGCCAGCAGTCCCTCCTGGGTTGGGGGGGGCGGGCACACCTTC. Translated, it gives CASSPSWVGGGGHTF.

This clone was counted at least ten times. The genes are TRBV7-9 and TRBJ2-7; the D is unclear. V was pared by 2 bases and J by 1 base, with 9 bases between. From germline, CDR1 is SEHNR and CDR2 FQNEAQ (reference sequence). This CDR3 spans 14 amino acids. CDR3 nucleotides: TGTGCCAGCAGCTTAAGTCAACAGTCCTACGAGCAGTACTTC. Protein: CASSLSQQSYEQYF.

Turning to this clone: A much larger clone lies one base from this, so it may be a read error. The V call is TRBV9, the J call TRBJ2-1; weak D call: TRBD2 (5 bases). Trimming pared 7 bases from V and 8 bases from J, leaving 13 bases between. Germline CDR1 and CDR2: SGDLS and YYNGEE. The CDR3 loop spans 12 amino acids. CDR3 protein: CASWGAGDEQFF. CDR3 in DNA: TGTGCCAGCTGGGGTGCGGGCGATGAGCAGTTCTTC.

Points on this clone: A read error may be the cause here, since a much bigger clone is one base away. The V and J genes are TRBV11-2 and TRBJ1-2; unclear D gene. The CDR3 extends over 16 amino acids. Trimming took 0 bases from V and 8 from J, leaving 19 bases between them. Germline V gene lookup returns CDR1 SGHAT and CDR2 FQNNGV. The chain's CDR3 is CASSLEVRGLGGGYTF. The DNA for the CDR3 is TGTGCCAGCAGCTTAGAAGTGCGGGGTCTAGGAGGAGGCTACACCTTC.

At least ten counts were recorded for this clone. The J gene is TRBJ2-2, the V gene TRBV29-1; 10 positions agree with TRBD1. CDR3 length equals 15 residues. Germline-derived CDR1 and CDR2 are SQVTM and ANQGSEA. V lost 1 base to trimming and J lost 6 bases; unmatched junction nucleotides: 5. CDR3 protein: CSVEVTGGQAGELFF. CDR3 nucleotide sequence: TGCAGCGTTGAAGTGACAGGGGGCCAGGCCGGGGAGCTGTTTTTT.

This clone was seen at least ten times. The chain combines TRBV12-3 or TRBV12-4 with TRBJ2-1; tentatively, D is TRBD1 or TRBD2 (6 bases each). Trimming stripped 7 bases from V and 4 bases from J, with 20 bases between. The CDR3 is 16 amino acids. The CDR3 sequence is CASTPSRGPGYNEQFF. The CDR3 DNA reads as TGTGCCAGCACCCCTTCCCGGGGGCCGGGGTACAATGAGCAGTTCTTC.

This clone was recorded many times. A much larger clone is a single base away; this may be a read error. The sample carries other DNA sequences with the same CDR3. The genes are TRBV6-1 and TRBJ2-2, with no clear D. The CDR3 is 13 residues long. CDR1 is MNHNS, CDR2 SASEGT, per germline. In DNA, the CDR3 is TGTGCCAGCGTATTACTAAACACTGGGGAGCTGTTTTTT. Its translation: CASVLLNTGELFF.

This clone was seen just once. The junction does not match germline at one end; this may be a read error. J is TRBJ1-6 and V is TRBV5-1; tentative D call: TRBD1 (5 bases). CDR3 length: 14 amino acids. Germline V gene sequence: CDR1 SGHRS, CDR2 YFSETQ. DNA of the CDR3: TGCGCCAGCAGCGGGCAGAAAGGGGTTTCACCCCTACACTTT. It specifies CASSGQKGVSPLHF.

This clone was recorded at least ten times. This chain links TRBV19 with TRBJ1-2; TRBD1 matches 11 bases. Germline V gene data show CDR1 as LNHDA and CDR2 as SQIVND (reference sequence). CDR3 length: 15 residues. Trimming removed 4 bases from V and 7 bases from J; junction bases left unmatched: 8. The CDR3 bases are TGTGCCAGTAGTAGCCCGGGACAGGGGGTGCTTGGCTACACCTTC. This sequence encodes CASSSPGQGVLGYTF.

This clone was found many times. Just one base apart from a much larger clone, this may be a read error. This chain connects TRBV28 to TRBJ2-5; 8 bases are shared with TRBD2. V shed 6 bases and J 10 bases; nucleotides not matched to a gene: 10. Germline assignment: CDR1 MDHEN and CDR2 SYDVKM. CDR3 length: 13 residues. CDR3 nucleotides: TGTGCCAGCAGGTCTGGCGGGGGGTCCGTCCAGTACTTC. It translates to CASRSGGGSVQYF.

This clone was observed a few times. One base away lies a much larger clone, so this may be a sequencing read error. CDR3 amino acids: CSALKRGATNEQFF. The CDR3 DNA reads as TGCAGTGCTCTAAAGCGGGGGGCCACAAATGAGCAGTTCTTC. The V call is TRBV20-1, the J call TRBJ2-1, with TRBD2 identical over 9 bases. The CDR3 consists of 14 residues. The J segment lost 7 bases and the V segment lost 5 bases, leaving 9 bases of the junction unmatched. Germline assignment: CDR1 DFQATT and CDR2 SNEGSKA (reference sequence).

This clone was detected many times. The V gene is TRBV9, the J gene TRBJ2-5; 9 nucleotides agree with TRBD2. The CDR3 sequence is 14 residues long. Germline V lookup: CDR1 SGDLS, CDR2 YYNGEE. V shed 8 bases and J 0 bases; nucleotides not matched to a gene: 5. The CDR3 region has the DNA TGTGCCAGTCAGCGGGGGGCGGACCAAGAGACCCAGTACTTC. This codes for CASQRGADQETQYF.

This clone was seen more than once but under ten times. Possible read error: a much larger clone is one base away. The chain joins TRBV20-1 to TRBJ1-4; a weak D match, TRBD1 (6 bases). Germline V gene lookup returns CDR1 DFQATT and CDR2 SNEGSKA (reference sequence). The V end lost 2 bases, the J end lost 3 bases, and 28 bases lay between the germline ends. This CDR3 region has 20 residues. CDR3 sequence: CSARHAGRDMGIGANEKLFF. In nucleotides, the CDR3 is TGCAGTGCTAGACATGCCGGCCGGGACATGGGTATAGGGGCTAATGAAAAACTGTTTTTT.

In this sample, this clone turned up a few times. The chain couples TRBV12-3 or TRBV12-4 to TRBJ2-1; D is perhaps TRBD1 (5 bases). Deletions cut 6 bases from V and 4 bases from J, with 10 bases between. The CDR3 runs to 13 residues. The CDR3 loop reads CASRDTLYNEQFF. As DNA, the CDR3 is TGTGCCAGCAGGGACACTCTATACAATGAGCAGTTCTTC.

The sample holds many counts of this clone. The chain recombines TRBV15 with TRBJ2-1; D might be TRBD2 (6 bases). CDR3 length: 15 residues. The ends were cut back, 2 bases at V and 9 bases at J, with 17 bases in the middle. Germline assignment: CDR1 LNHNV and CDR2 YYDKDF (reference sequence). The CDR3 sequence: CATSRSPELGGEQFF. Here the CDR3 DNA reads TGTGCCACCAGCAGATCCCCGGAGCTCGGGGGTGAGCAGTTCTTC.

The table lists this clone with many counts. The V and J genes are TRBV16 and TRBJ2-2; D remains ambiguous. CDR1 is KGHSY, CDR2 FQNENV, per germline. The germline V and J ends were trimmed by 0 bases and 2 bases, with 7 bases remaining between them. This CDR3 comprises 15 residues. CDR3 nucleotide sequence: TGTGCCAGCAGCCAATCACCGGCCAACACCGGGGAGCTGTTTTTT. It is translated as CASSQSPANTGELFF.

This clone occurred many times. The genes are TRBV20-1 and TRBJ2-3; D ambiguous. V was shortened by 6 bases and J by 6 bases, with 16 bases between the two germline ends. The CDR3 loop spans 13 amino acids. Germline CDR1 reads DFQATT; CDR2 reads SNEGSKA (reference sequence). The CDR3 reads CSALPSLIDTQYF. CDR3 nucleotide sequence: TGCAGTGCCCTCCCAAGTCTTATCGATACGCAGTATTTT.

On this clone: A much more abundant neighbour one base away suggests this may be a read error. The chain has TRBV5-6 and TRBJ1-1; TRBD1 is a possible D gene (5 bases). Germline CDR1 is SGHDT and CDR2 is YYEEEE. The CDR3 is made up of 16 amino acids. Trimming took off 0 bases at V and 0 bases at J, with 12 bases between the two ends. CDR3 residues: CASSLEVDTVNTEAFF. The CDR3 bases are TGTGCCAGCAGCTTGGAGGTGGACACGGTGAACACTGAAGCTTTCTTT.

This clone was counted at least ten times. A much bigger clone sits one base away, suggesting this may be a read error. This CDR3 is also generated by other DNA sequences in the sample. V is TRBV6-1 and J is TRBJ2-1; tentative D call: TRBD1 (5 bases). The CDR3 loop spans 15 amino acids. The germline gives CDR1 MNHNS, CDR2 SASEGT. CDR3 sequence: CTSSDALDNYNEQFF. The CDR3 region has the DNA TGTACCAGCAGTGATGCCCTGGACAACTACAATGAGCAGTTCTTC.

In the case of this clone: A much larger clone is a single base away; this may be a read error. V and J are TRBV4-1 and TRBJ2-7, with TRBD1 as a possible D gene (6 bases). The CDR3 contains 15 residues. Germline V CDR1 and CDR2: MGHRA, YSYEKL. CDR3 sequence reads: CASSSLGGEHYEKYF. CDR3 DNA sequence: TGCGCCAGCAGCTCCCTAGGGGGTGAGCACTACGAGAAGTACTTC.

This clone was seen at least ten times. This chain links TRBV10-3 with TRBJ2-5; 9 bases match TRBD1. Germline V gives CDR1 ENHRY, CDR2 SYGVKD. V lost 6 bases to trimming and J lost 2 bases; unmatched junction nucleotides: 4. This CDR3 is 14 amino acids long. As DNA, the CDR3 is TGTGCCATCAGGGGAGGACAGGGGCAAGAGACCCAGTACTTC. Translating it yields CAIRGGQGQETQYF.